This T cell receptor (beta chain) comes out of a study of CD8 T cells in Susac syndrome. Trimming removed 0 bases from V and 7 bases from J; junction bases left unmatched: 6. CDR1 is GTSNPN and CDR2 is SVGIG in the germline V gene (reference sequence). The CDR3 is 15 residues long. RNA, at about 0.5 to 1 ug, was reverse transcribed with random hexamers. Amplification of TCR beta CDR3 by immunoSEQ multiplex PCR spanned 54 Vbeta and 13 Jbeta. MiXCR, applied by TCRdb to the immunoSEQ multiplex PCR reads, yields one record per CDR3 protein. The sample lists roughly 180,000 distinct CDR3 sequences, approximately 94% occurring once. The authors negatively isolated CD8+ and CD4+ T cells and FACS-enriched TEMRA cells.

This sequence was found in a human donor in good health. The material sequenced was CD4+ T cells from PBMCs. This rearrangement joins TRBV30 to TRBJ2-7, with 13 bases that match TRBD2. CDR3 coding DNA: TGTGCCTGGAGTGTACGGACTAGCGGGAGAGGGGAGCAGTACTTC. Its translation is CAWSVRTSGRGEQYF.